These 32 T cell receptor beta chains share one sample of origin, sequenced in a study of tumor and adjacent non-tumor tissue in lung cancer (dated by TCRdb to between 2018 and 2020). The library relied on multiplex PCR. Sequenced on an Illumina HiSeq 2500. TCRbeta libraries were constructed through three rounds of nested PCR with primers (Table S4) according to protocols modified from ARM-PCR. The raw public data were reprocessed by TCRdb itself: fastp quality trimming at Q25, MiXCR clonotype calling, in-frame beta chains only. Each entry merges the rows of one CDR3 protein and shows their most common DNA and genes. The sample table shows approximately 120,000 distinct CDR3 sequences, and about 65% are seen once. Of the sample, under 20% is held by the ten largest clones. Bulk unsorted tissue served as the source for RNA extraction, and RNA quality was assessed using a NanoDrop ND-1000 and an Agilent 2100. Normal lung samples were distant non-tumor tissue taken more than 3 cm from the tumor edge.

Material for sequencing was distant non-tumor lung tissue. These receptor sequences come from a man between 60 and 70 years old with non-small cell lung cancer.

The chain uses TRBV7-9 and TRBJ2-5; D might be TRBD1 (5 bases). Per the germline V gene, CDR1 is SEHNR and CDR2 is FQNEAQ (reference sequence). The CDR3 runs to 15 residues. Trimming took 5 bases from V and 12 from J, leaving 25 bases between them. CDR3 DNA sequence: TGTGCCAGCAGCCCCACGTTGGGCAGGGAAGAAACCAAGTACTTC. This encodes CASSPTLGREETKYF.

Comment on this clonotype: One end of the junction does not line up with germline, which may come from a read error. This chain joins TRBV4-1 and TRBJ2-7; maybe TRBD1 (6 bases). This CDR3 region has 13 residues. Germline V gives CDR1 MGHRA, CDR2 YSYEKL. CDR3 protein: CASSQGAGTRQYF. Here the CDR3 DNA reads TGCGCCAGTAGCCAAGGTGCCGGGACAAGGCAGTACTTC.

The sample holds many counts of this clonotype. The chain uses TRBV28 and TRBJ1-1; no definite D call. The germline V gene has CDR1 MDHEN and CDR2 SYDVKM. The CDR3 is made up of 13 amino acids. V was cut by 7 bases and J by 4 bases, with 13 bases left in between. In DNA, the CDR3 is TGTGCCAGCATCCTGGGAATGAGCACTGAAGCTTTCTTT. Its translation is CASILGMSTEAFF.

This clonotype was seen a few times. The CDR3 protein is CASSLVRTSPGNIQYF. The CDR3 DNA sequence: TGTGCCAGCAGCTTAGTTCGTACTAGCCCTGGAAACATTCAGTACTTC. This rearrangement joins TRBV11-2 to TRBJ2-4; D is possibly TRBD2 (6 bases). The CDR3 has 16 residues. Germline V gives CDR1 SGHAT, CDR2 FQNNGV. The V and J ends lost 1 base and 6 bases respectively, with 16 bases between them.

The chain recombines TRBV2 with TRBJ2-7; TRBD1 agrees at 9 bases. V gave up 3 bases and J gave up 1 base; unmatched junction bases: 7. This CDR3 is built from 16 residues. CDR1 is SNHLY, CDR2 FYNNEI, per germline. The CDR3 reads CASSDARTGASYEQYF. CDR3 DNA sequence: TGTGCCAGCAGTGACGCTAGGACAGGGGCATCCTACGAGCAGTACTTC.

The V and J genes are TRBV7-8 and TRBJ1-1; D may be TRBD1 (6 bases). The germline V gene has CDR1 SGHVS and CDR2 FQNEAQ. This CDR3 comprises 16 residues. The germline V and J ends were trimmed by 5 bases and 1 base, with 17 bases remaining between them. The CDR3 sequence is CASSTRRGARNTEAFF. The CDR3, as DNA: TGTGCCAGCAGCACACGACGGGGGGCTCGGAACACTGAAGCTTTCTTT.

Comment on this clonotype: The germline gene is not matched at one end of the junction; a read error may be the cause. The genes are TRBV29-1 and TRBJ2-7; the D call may be TRBD1 or TRBD2 (5 bases each). Germline CDR1 and CDR2: SQVTM and ANQGSEA. The CDR3 is made up of 10 amino acids. CDR3 protein: CSAGGCEKYF. The CDR3 DNA reads TGCAGCGCTGGGGGTTGCGAGAAGTACTTC.

This clonotype occurred a few times. The V and J genes are TRBV24-1 and TRBJ2-2; no definite D call. The CDR3 has 13 residues. V was shortened by 7 bases and J by 6 bases, with 11 bases between the two germline ends. Germline CDR1 KGHDR, CDR2 SFDVKD. CDR3 amino acids: CATRNRWPGELFF. The CDR3 bases are TGTGCCACCAGAAATCGGTGGCCCGGGGAGCTGTTTTTT.

To note about this clonotype: A clone one base away is much larger, so this may be a read error. This chain connects TRBV28 to TRBJ2-5; D is ambiguous. CDR1 is MDHEN, CDR2 SYDVKM, per germline. The CDR3 totals 12 residues. The CDR3 bases are TGTGCCTGCAGCAGGAGCGTGGAGACCCAGTACTTC. Encoded protein: CACSRSVETQYF.

The V call is TRBV29-1, the J call TRBJ2-3; D may be TRBD2 (6 bases). V was clipped by 5 bases and J by 2 bases, with 23 bases between them. This CDR3 is built from 17 residues. Germline V gene data show CDR1 as SQVTM and CDR2 as ANQGSEA. CDR3 protein: CSVSGLTGRANTDTQYF. The CDR3 DNA sequence: TGCAGCGTTTCCGGACTAACGGGGAGAGCTAACACAGATACGCAGTATTTT.

This clonotype occurred a few times. A single base separates this from a much larger clone, so it may be a read error. This rearrangement joins TRBV5-1 to TRBJ2-7; no definite D call. Germline lookup yields CDR1 SGHRS and CDR2 YFSETQ. CDR3 length: 11 amino acids. In DNA, the CDR3 is TGCGTCAGCAGCAACCTTTACGAGCAGTACTTC. Protein: CVSSNLYEQYF.

With regard to this clonotype: The conserved closing phenylalanine or tryptophan is absent in this CDR3, likely reflecting a read error. The chain employs TRBV11-3 and TRBJ1-1; D remains unclear. The CDR3 length is 14 residues. V was clipped by 1 base and J by 6 bases, with 12 bases between them. Germline V gene sequence: CDR1 SGHNT, CDR2 YENEEA. CDR3 region: CASSLVGPIAEAFS. The CDR3 DNA sequence: TGTGCCAGCAGCTTAGTAGGGCCCATAGCTGAAGCTTTCTCT.

This clonotype was seen many times. This chain connects TRBV6-1 to TRBJ1-5; D might be TRBD1 (6 bases). The CDR3 runs to 13 residues. CDR1 MNHNS and CDR2 SASEGT come from the germline V gene. The V gene lost 4 bases and the J gene lost 3 bases, with 7 bases spanning the gap. The DNA for the CDR3 is TGTGCCAGCAGTGGGACAGTCAATCAGCCCCAGCATTTT. It specifies CASSGTVNQPQHF.

This clonotype was seen at least ten times. This rearrangement joins TRBV29-1 to TRBJ2-1, with D possibly being TRBD1 or TRBD2 (5 bases each). Trimming stripped 4 bases from V and 6 bases from J, with 13 bases between. The germline CDR1 and CDR2 sequences are SQVTM and ANQGSEA. The CDR3 runs to 13 residues. The CDR3 region is CSVGAGRFNEQFF. Written as DNA, the CDR3 is TGCAGCGTTGGTGCAGGGAGATTCAATGAGCAGTTCTTC.

V usage is TRBV29-1 and J usage is TRBJ1-5, with unresolved D. CDR1 and CDR2 from the germline V gene are SQVTM and ANQGSEA. The CDR3 totals 11 residues. Trimming took off 3 bases at V and 12 bases at J, with 12 bases between the two ends. This CDR3 is CSVETWALQHF. Here the CDR3 DNA reads TGCAGCGTTGAGACATGGGCGCTCCAGCATTTT.

About this clonotype: A read error may produce the germline difference seen at one junction end. The chain combines TRBV6-6 with TRBJ2-7, with 8 bases matching TRBD2. This CDR3 is built from 12 residues. CDR1 is MNHNY and CDR2 is SVGAGI in the germline V gene (reference sequence). CDR3: CTSSNNGGEHYF. The CDR3 nucleotides read TGTACCAGCAGTAATAACGGGGGGGAGCACTACTTC.

This clonotype came up many times. J is TRBJ2-3 and V is TRBV6-2 or TRBV6-3; a weak D match, TRBD1 (5 bases). The CDR3 is 14 residues long. CDR1 is MNHEY, CDR2 SVGEGT, per germline. Trimming took 2 bases from V and 3 from J, leaving 9 bases between them. The CDR3 bases are TGTGCCAGCAGTTACCCCGACAGTACAGATACGCAGTATTTT. Protein: CASSYPDSTDTQYF.

The table lists this clonotype with many counts. This chain links TRBV12-3 or TRBV12-4 with TRBJ2-3; no reliable D call. This CDR3 has 14 amino acids. V lost 6 bases and J lost 2, with 12 bases in between. The CDR3 region is CASSQLGPTDTQYF. The CDR3 DNA follows: TGTGCCAGCAGCCAGCTAGGCCCCACAGATACGCAGTATTTT.

J is TRBJ2-1 and V is TRBV7-9; TRBD2 agrees at 9 bases. Losses at the gene ends were 2 bases for V and 6 bases for J; bases not matched to a gene: 5. Looked up from germline, CDR1 is SEHNR and CDR2 is FQNEAQ (reference sequence). This CDR3 contains 15 residues. CDR3 in DNA: TGTGCCAGCAGCTTAACTAGCGGGTGGTCCAATGAGCAGTTCTTC. Its protein is CASSLTSGWSNEQFF.

Details on this clonotype: Here the CDR3 omits its conserved ending phenylalanine or tryptophan, so a read error is the likely source. The genes are TRBV2 and TRBJ2-3, with TRBD2 as a possible D gene (5 bases). Germline V CDR1 and CDR2: SNHLY, FYNNEI. The ends were cut back, 3 bases at V and 3 bases at J, with 7 bases in the middle. The CDR3 sequence is 13 residues long. The CDR3 sequence: CASSDPGTDTQYY. The CDR3 region has the DNA TGTGCCAGCAGTGACCCGGGGACAGATACGCAGTATTAT.

As for this clonotype: The missing conserved phenylalanine or tryptophan at the end of this CDR3 makes a read error likely. Written as DNA, the CDR3 is TGCAGCGTTGAACCAGGAGGGAGCGAGCAGTTCATC. Its translation: CSVEPGGSEQFI. V gene TRBV29-1 combines with J gene TRBJ2-1; a weak D match, TRBD2 (6 bases). The germline V and J ends were trimmed by 2 bases and 10 bases, with 12 bases remaining between them. The CDR3 consists of 12 residues. Germline CDR1 reads SQVTM; CDR2 reads ANQGSEA.

The chain couples TRBV11-1 to TRBJ2-7; D is unresolved. Germline lookup yields CDR1 SGHAT and CDR2 FQDESV (reference sequence). Trimming removed 5 bases from V and 0 bases from J, with 17 bases in between. This CDR3 is built from 16 residues. The CDR3 loop is CASSPRLASGSYEQYF. Here the CDR3 DNA reads TGTGCCAGCAGCCCCCGTCTGGCATCCGGCTCCTACGAGCAGTACTTC.

As for this clonotype: A much larger clone is a single base away; this may be a read error. CDR3 in DNA: TGTGTCAGCAGCTCCCAGACGAACACTGAAGCTTTCTTT. As protein: CVSSSQTNTEAFF. The rearrangement uses TRBV7-9 and TRBJ1-1, with D hard to call. The CDR3 length is 13 residues. Germline CDR1 is SEHNR and CDR2 is FQNEAQ (reference sequence).

With regard to this clonotype: A junction end diverges from the germline sequence, so it may reflect a read error. The CDR3 region is CANSYERLRSEAFF. As DNA, the CDR3 is TGTGCCAACAGTTACGAGAGGCTAAGATCCGAAGCTTTCTTT. V and J are TRBV6-5 and TRBJ1-1; the D is unclear. This CDR3 comprises 14 residues. Germline V gene sequence: CDR1 MNHEY, CDR2 SVGAGI.

V is TRBV13 and J is TRBJ1-4; D is undetermined. Looked up from germline, CDR1 is PRHDT and CDR2 is FYEKMQ (reference sequence). The CDR3 runs to 14 residues. V lost 6 bases and J lost 3, with 11 bases in between. This CDR3 is CASRLRMANEKLFF. In nucleotides, the CDR3 is TGTGCCAGCAGGTTAAGGATGGCTAATGAAAAACTGTTTTTT.

This clonotype was observed a handful of times. The chain carries TRBV24-1 and TRBJ2-5; a weak D match, TRBD1 (6 bases). Trimming left V 3 bases short and J 6 bases short, with 13 bases between. Germline V CDR1 and CDR2: KGHDR, SFDVKD. CDR3 length: 14 amino acids. CDR3 loop: CATSDGGREKTQYF. For the CDR3, the DNA is TGTGCCACCAGTGATGGGGGCAGGGAGAAGACCCAGTACTTC.

This clonotype was seen repeatedly, ten times or more. The gene calls are TRBV12-3 or TRBV12-4 and TRBJ2-5; the D is unclear. V was cut by 3 bases and J by 2 bases, with 4 bases left in between. The CDR3 sequence is 12 residues long. The chain's CDR3 is CASSLRQETQYF. In DNA form, the CDR3 reads TGTGCCAGCAGTTTGCGTCAAGAGACCCAGTACTTC.

There are a few counts of this clonotype. Here the CDR3 reads CSARDGTSGVWEQYF. The CDR3 nucleotides are TGCAGTGCTAGAGATGGGACTAGCGGGGTGTGGGAGCAGTACTTC. The chain is built from TRBV20-1 and TRBJ2-7, with 13 bases that match TRBD2. Germline CDR1 and CDR2: DFQATT and SNEGSKA (reference sequence). This CDR3 has 15 residues. V dropped 0 bases and J dropped 7; count of bases not matched to a gene: 6.

By proportion, this clonotype is medium-sized. The gene calls are TRBV20-1 and TRBJ2-3; D gene uncertain. Germline V CDR1 and CDR2: DFQATT, SNEGSKA (reference sequence). The CDR3 is made up of 14 amino acids. The V end was cut by 0 bases, the J end by 6 bases, with 13 bases between. In DNA form, the CDR3 reads TGCAGTGCTAGAGATGCAGGCACGGATGATACGCAGTATTTT. Translated: CSARDAGTDDTQYF.

Concerning this clonotype: The conserved phenylalanine or tryptophan normally closing the CDR3 is absent here, so this likely arose from a read error. This chain joins TRBV16 and TRBJ2-3, with D perhaps matching TRBD1 (5 bases). CDR3 length: 14 amino acids. V shed 0 bases and J shed 4 bases, with 8 bases lying between them. Germline V lookup: CDR1 KGHSY, CDR2 FQNENV. The CDR3 here is CASSQSRGADTQYL. CDR3 DNA sequence: TGTGCCAGCAGCCAATCAAGGGGCGCAGATACGCAGTATCTT.

Details on this clonotype: An end of the junction does not agree with germline; a read error may underlie this. V usage is TRBV11-3 and J usage is TRBJ2-3; D call uncertain. The germline V gene has CDR1 SGHNT and CDR2 YENEEA. The CDR3 runs 15 residues. The CDR3 loop reads CASSRITRAIDMQYF. CDR3 nucleotides: TGTGCCAGCAGCCGGATAACCCGGGCCATAGATATGCAGTATTTT.

The chain joins TRBV5-4 to TRBJ1-1, with unresolved D. Per germline, CDR1 SGHNT and CDR2 YYREEE (reference sequence). V shed 4 bases and J shed 2 bases, with 12 bases lying between them. The CDR3 length is 14 residues. The CDR3 protein is CASSLIEQNTEAFF. CDR3 in DNA: TGTGCCAGCAGCCTAATTGAGCAAAACACTGAAGCTTTCTTT.